Below, 30 T cell receptor beta chains from the same sample are listed, as sequenced in a study of T cells after yellow fever vaccination. TCRdb used MiXCR to reprocess the 5' RACE reads, holding one entry per CDR3 protein. The sample records about 99,000 distinct CDR3 sequences, 5.8% being singletons. The specimen was CD8+ T cells sorted from PBMCs, collected 10 days after the yellow fever booster vaccination. The receptor set was obtained from a man between 18 and 35 years old who received the YFV17D yellow fever vaccine.

This clonotype has a count of ten or more. The J gene is TRBJ2-7, the V gene TRBV6-2 or TRBV6-3; D not resolved. V was shortened by 7 bases and J by 2 bases, with 12 bases between the two germline ends. This CDR3 has 13 amino acids. CDR1 MNHEY and CDR2 SVGEGT come from the germline V gene. This CDR3 is CASTPNSAYEQYV. CDR3 DNA: TGTGCCAGCACCCCTAACTCGGCCTACGAGCAGTACGTC.

CDR3 nucleotide sequence: TGTGCCACTTCTAGCACAGATACGCAGTATTTT. Its protein is CATSSTDTQYF. The V gene is TRBV7-8, the J gene TRBJ2-3; D is unresolved. Trimming took 10 bases from V and 0 from J, leaving 5 bases between them. The CDR3 has 11 amino acids. Germline-derived CDR1 and CDR2 are SGHVS and FQNEAQ.

The chain has TRBV4-1 and TRBJ1-6; unclear D gene. The CDR3 spans 16 residues. Germline-derived CDR1 and CDR2 are MGHRA and YSYEKL. V dropped 0 bases and J dropped 9 bases, with 15 bases sitting between them. CDR3 coding DNA: TGCGCCAGCAGCCAAGATTACAACTCCGGTGGTTCACCCCTCCACTTT. As protein: CASSQDYNSGGSPLHF.

This clonotype was observed a few times. The rearrangement uses TRBV6-1 and TRBJ2-2, with TRBD1 as a possible D gene (5 bases). The V end was cut by 3 bases, the J end by 6 bases, with 26 bases between. Per germline, CDR1 MNHNS and CDR2 SASEGT. The CDR3 length is 19 residues. CDR3 amino acids: CASSEASPWGPLAPGELFF. The CDR3 nucleotides are TGTGCCAGCAGTGAGGCCTCACCTTGGGGCCCGCTGGCGCCCGGGGAGCTGTTTTTT.

There are many counts of this clonotype. The CDR3 bases are TGTGCCAGCAGCTTAAGGGGCCTTCCCTCCTATGGCTACACCTTC. It is translated as CASSLRGLPSYGYTF. This chain connects TRBV7-6 to TRBJ1-2, with TRBD1 as a possible D gene (5 bases). The length of the CDR3 is 15 residues. The germline V and J ends were trimmed by 2 bases and 4 bases, with 14 bases remaining between them. Looked up from germline, CDR1 is SGHVS and CDR2 is FNYEAQ.

Only a few counts were recorded for this clonotype. The rearrangement links TRBV6-2 or TRBV6-3 to TRBJ2-1; 11 bases are shared with TRBD2. V lost 3 bases and J lost 1; bases outside the gene matches: 5. From germline, CDR1 is MNHEY and CDR2 SVGEGT. This CDR3 has 17 residues. In nucleotides, the CDR3 is TGTGCCAGCAGTTATGCTAGCGGGGGGACTTCCTACAATGAGCAGTTCTTC. Protein sequence: CASSYASGGTSYNEQFF.

The chain recombines TRBV21-1 with TRBJ2-3; TRBD1, the D gene given by the table, was not confirmed from the DNA. TRBV21-1 is a pseudogene segment. The length of the CDR3 is 15 residues. The CDR3 DNA reads as TGTGCCAGCAGCCAGGACACTGGGAGTGAGGATACGCAGTATTTT. It codes for CASSQDTGSEDTQYF.

This clonotype was seen only a few times. The chain employs TRBV12-3 or TRBV12-4 and TRBJ1-1; D ambiguous. CDR3 length equals 12 residues. V lost 2 bases and J 3 bases, leaving 4 bases between the germline ends. The CDR3: CASSLLDTEAFF. The CDR3 bases are TGTGCCAGCAGTTTATTGGACACTGAAGCTTTCTTT.

With respect to this clonotype: An end of the junction differs from the germline gene, which may be a read error. The chain joins TRBV13 to TRBJ2-7; the match to TRBD1 covers 7 bases. This CDR3 is built from 15 residues. In germline, CDR1 is PRHDT, CDR2 FYEKMQ (reference sequence). The CDR3 coding sequence is TGTGCCAGCAGCTCAGACCGGGACAGAGCCTACGAGCAGAACTTC. Translated, it gives CASSSDRDRAYEQNF. Full variable domain (outside the CDR3, taken from reference TRBV13 and TRBJ2-7): AAGVIQSPRHLIKEKRETATLKCYPIPRHDTVYWYQQGPGQDPQFLISFYEKMQSDKGSIPDRFSAQQFSDYHSELNMSSLELGDSALYFCASSSDRDRAYEQNFGPGTRLTVT.

CDR3 amino acids: CASSFRWRETQYF. Here the CDR3 DNA reads TGTGCCAGCAGTTTCCGGTGGAGGGAGACCCAGTACTTC. The chain carries TRBV27 and TRBJ2-5, with D maybe TRBD2 (5 bases). This CDR3 contains 13 residues. V lost 3 bases and J lost 5, with 10 bases in between. Germline CDR1 reads MNHEY; CDR2 reads SMNVEV (reference sequence).

The chain uses TRBV6-6 and TRBJ2-7, with TRBD1 as a possible D gene (6 bases). The CDR3 sequence is 13 residues long. CDR1 and CDR2 from the germline V gene are MNHNY and SVGAGI (reference sequence). Trimming removed 6 bases from V and 6 bases from J, with 15 bases in between. The CDR3 here is CASRGAPFGEQYF. CDR3 DNA sequence: TGTGCCAGCAGGGGGGCACCTTTCGGCGAGCAGTACTTC.

J is TRBJ2-3 and V is TRBV7-9; D could derive from TRBD1 or TRBD2 (5 bases each). The germline V gene encodes CDR1 SEHNR and CDR2 FQNEAQ (reference sequence). The V end was cut by 3 bases, the J end by 2 bases, with 9 bases between. This CDR3 contains 14 residues. The CDR3 region has the DNA TGTGCCAGCAGCTTGTCGGGGCACACAGATACGCAGTATTTT. It encodes CASSLSGHTDTQYF.

This clonotype came up a few times. This chain uses TRBV7-9 with TRBJ2-7; 8 bases fit TRBD2. V lost 5 bases to trimming and J lost 3 bases; unmatched junction nucleotides: 6. There are 14 residues in the CDR3. Looked up from germline, CDR1 is SEHNR and CDR2 is FQNEAQ (reference sequence). As DNA, the CDR3 is TGTGCCAGCAGCCCGAGCGGGAGCGGCTACGAGCAGTACTTC. Residues: CASSPSGSGYEQYF.

This rearrangement joins TRBV12-3 or TRBV12-4 to TRBJ2-7; 8 bases fit TRBD1. This CDR3 spans 14 amino acids. Losses at the gene ends were 6 bases for V and 2 bases for J; bases not matched to a gene: 6. The CDR3 loop reads CASSPTGATYEQYF. The CDR3 coding sequence is TGTGCCAGCAGCCCGACAGGGGCGACCTACGAGCAGTACTTC.

In this sample, this clonotype turned up a few times. The gene calls are TRBV7-9 and TRBJ2-5, with D perhaps TRBD1 (5 bases). The CDR3 has 14 amino acids. V lost 1 base and J lost 1, with 7 bases in between. Looked up from germline, CDR1 is SEHNR and CDR2 is FQNEAQ (reference sequence). CDR3 sequence (DNA): TGTGCCAGCAGCTTAGTGACAGCCCAAGAGACCCAGTACTTC. It translates to CASSLVTAQETQYF.

This CDR3 reads CASSQYDWGEYEQFF. For the CDR3, the DNA is TGCGCCAGCAGCCAATACGATTGGGGCGAGTATGAGCAGTTCTTC. The chain is built from TRBV4-1 and TRBJ2-1; tentative D call: TRBD1 (5 bases). Germline values: CDR1 MGHRA, CDR2 YSYEKL. CDR3 length: 15 residues. V was shortened by 2 bases and J by 8 bases, with 16 bases between the two germline ends.

This chain links TRBV7-9 with TRBJ2-3; 7 positions agree with TRBD1. Germline CDR1 and CDR2: SEHNR and FQNEAQ (reference sequence). Trimming took 7 bases from V and 4 from J; bases not matched to a gene: 17. The CDR3 runs to 17 residues. This chain's CDR3 is CASTLMTGKGIADTQYF. CDR3 nucleotides: TGTGCCAGCACCCTAATGACAGGGAAAGGCATCGCAGATACGCAGTATTTT. Variable domain in full (rest from reference TRBV7-9 and TRBJ2-3): DTGVSQNPRHKITKRGQNVTFRCDPISEHNRLYWYRQTLGQGPEFLTYFQNEAQLEKSRLLSDRFSAERPKGSFSTLEIQRTEQGDSAMYLCASTLMTGKGIADTQYFGPGTRLTVL.

This clonotype was recorded a few times. This chain joins TRBV4-1 and TRBJ1-5; 10 positions match TRBD1. The CDR3 spans 16 residues. CDR1 and CDR2 from the germline V gene are MGHRA and YSYEKL. V lost 4 bases, J lost 4 bases, and 7 bases stayed unmatched. This CDR3 reads CASSRRGQGINQPQHF. CDR3 bases: TGCGCCAGCAGCCGTAGGGGACAGGGGATTAATCAGCCCCAGCATTTT.

This clonotype came up a few times. The chain employs TRBV4-1 and TRBJ2-1; D is perhaps TRBD1 (5 bases). V lost 0 bases and J 0 bases, leaving 9 bases between the germline ends. Germline values: CDR1 MGHRA, CDR2 YSYEKL. This CDR3 is built from 16 residues. The CDR3 DNA reads as TGCGCCAGCAGCCAAGATCATAGGGGCTCCTACAATGAGCAGTTCTTC. Protein: CASSQDHRGSYNEQFF.

This clonotype was picked up many times. V is TRBV29-1 and J is TRBJ2-4; TRBD1 matches 7 bases. The CDR3 spans 12 residues. V was pared by 7 bases and J by 5 bases, with 5 bases of the junction left unmatched. The germline gives CDR1 SQVTM, CDR2 ANQGSEA. CDR3 in amino acids: CSAQGTQNIQYF. For the CDR3, the DNA is TGCAGCGCACAGGGGACCCAAAACATTCAGTACTTC.

In DNA form, the CDR3 reads TGTGCCAGCAGTGGCATGGAGGGGTGGCAGTACGTC. This translates into CASSGMEGWQYV. This chain uses TRBV28 with TRBJ2-7; tentative D call: TRBD2 (6 bases). Germline V lookup: CDR1 MDHEN, CDR2 SYDVKM. The CDR3 is 12 amino acids. V was shortened by 5 bases and J by 9 bases, with 14 bases between the two germline ends.

This clonotype was observed a handful of times. The rearrangement links TRBV27 to TRBJ2-7; D gene unclear. The CDR3 length is 13 residues. Germline lookup yields CDR1 MNHEY and CDR2 SMNVEV (reference sequence). Trimming left V 0 bases short and J 3 bases short, with 6 bases between. CDR3 DNA: TGTGCCAGCAGTTTATCTTGGGACTACGAGCAGTACTTC. Translation: CASSLSWDYEQYF.

The gene calls are TRBV10-2 and TRBJ2-7; D might be TRBD2 (6 bases). Trimming removed 7 bases at V and 2 bases at J, with 15 bases between. Germline V gives CDR1 WSHSY, CDR2 SAAADI. CDR3 length: 14 amino acids. The CDR3 sequence: CASTTGTWPYEQYF. CDR3 bases: TGCGCCAGCACCACCGGGACTTGGCCCTACGAGCAGTACTTC.

There are a few counts of this clonotype. V usage is TRBV27 and J usage is TRBJ2-1; 7 nucleotides agree with TRBD2. The CDR3 loop spans 15 amino acids. Trimming removed 0 bases from V and 8 bases from J; junction bases left unmatched: 7. In germline, CDR1 is MNHEY, CDR2 SMNVEV (reference sequence). The CDR3 bases are TGTGCCAGCAGTTTATCGGTTCGGGGGGTCGATGAGCAGTTCTTC. Translated: CASSLSVRGVDEQFF.

This chain joins TRBV6-6 and TRBJ2-3; 10 bases match TRBD2. The germline gives CDR1 MNHNY, CDR2 SVGAGI (reference sequence). Trimming at V came to 8 bases and at J to 3 bases, leaving 5 bases not matched to a gene. CDR3 length: 14 residues. The CDR3, as DNA: TGTGCCAGCGGTTCTAGCGGGGGTACAGATACGCAGTATTTT. Amino acid sequence: CASGSSGGTDTQYF.

This clonotype was seen repeatedly, ten times or more. The rearrangement joins TRBV12-3 or TRBV12-4 to TRBJ2-1; weak D call: TRBD1 (5 bases). V was pared by 6 bases and J by 8 bases, with 11 bases between. The length of the CDR3 is 12 residues. CDR3 nucleotides: TGTGCCAGCAGACTGGACACCTATGAGCAGTTCTTC. The encoded protein is CASRLDTYEQFF.

This clonotype has only a few counts. V and J are TRBV7-6 and TRBJ2-7; maybe TRBD2 (5 bases). CDR1 is SGHVS and CDR2 is FNYEAQ in the germline V gene. The CDR3 extends over 14 amino acids. V was clipped by 5 bases and J by 1 base, with 12 bases between them. The CDR3 here is CASSHGLASYEQYF. The CDR3 region has the DNA TGTGCCAGCAGCCACGGACTGGCTTCCTACGAGCAGTACTTC.

The CDR3 reads CASSVGRTVDTEAFF. The CDR3 DNA reads TGTGCCAGCAGCGTAGGACGGACAGTTGACACTGAAGCTTTCTTT. The chain links TRBV9 to TRBJ1-1, with a weak D call TRBD1 (6 bases). V was trimmed by 0 bases and J by 3 bases, leaving 12 bases between them. The CDR3 is made up of 15 amino acids. Germline V gene data show CDR1 as SGDLS and CDR2 as YYNGEE.

This chain uses TRBV15 with TRBJ2-1, with 8 positions matching TRBD2. The junction had 6 bases not matched to a gene; V was cut back by 5 bases and J by 6 bases. CDR1 and CDR2 from the germline V gene are LNHNV and YYDKDF (reference sequence). The CDR3 sequence is 14 residues long. CDR3: CATSSGTSLNEQFF. CDR3 nucleotides: TGTGCCACCAGCTCAGGGACTAGTCTCAATGAGCAGTTCTTC.

The table lists this clonotype with a few counts. The chain employs TRBV5-4 and TRBJ2-3, with TRBD2 as a possible D gene (6 bases). This CDR3 region has 15 residues. Trimming pared 1 base from V and 4 bases from J, leaving 13 bases between. The germline gives CDR1 SGHNT, CDR2 YYREEE (reference sequence). CDR3 region: CASSLRGSSPDTQYF. The DNA of the CDR3 is TGTGCCAGCAGCTTGCGGGGGTCCTCCCCAGATACGCAGTATTTT.